This entry is about one TCR beta chain. This specimen comes from a study of T cell responses to AZD1222 COVID-19 vaccine. Profiled with immunoSEQ multiplex PCR; TCRdb holds only in-frame clones, not every one. The table includes more than 85,000 clones, 75% to 90% detected once. Trimming stripped 2 bases from V and 6 bases from J, with 12 bases between. CDR3 length: 14 residues. CDR1 and CDR2 from the germline V gene are SGHDT and YYEEEE. V and J are TRBV5-6 and TRBJ2-1; TRBD2 is a possible D gene (5 bases). This TCR was sampled from an adult in good health. Material: peripheral blood, obtained on day 0 of AZD1222 vaccination. CDR3 sequence (DNA): TGTGCCAGCAGCTTCATCGGACTCCCCAATGAGCAGTTCTTC. Amino acids: CASSFIGLPNEQFF.